The table lists the clone carrying this T cell receptor (beta chain) with many counts. This CDR3 is built from 15 residues. Germline CDR1 reads SGHRS; CDR2 reads YFSETQ. V lost 0 bases and J 7 bases, leaving 14 bases between the germline ends. This sample was included in a study of T cell repertoires in cytomegalovirus infection. TCRdb recomputed calls from the reads with MiXCR, one row per CDR3 protein. The data show under 200,000 distinct CDR3 sequences, roughly 9% seen once. The receptor's source is a human donor in good health (CMV status not recorded). Some clones in this sample may be carry-over from other donors' samples. The sequenced sample was PBMCs. This chain links TRBV5-1 with TRBJ2-1, with a possible D match to TRBD2 (6 bases). Here the CDR3 reads CASSLEGGMRNEQFF. The CDR3 region has the DNA TGCGCCAGCAGCTTGGAAGGCGGGATGAGGAATGAGCAGTTCTTC.